Listed below are T cell receptor beta chains from one sample, sequenced in a study of post-analysis software for immune sequencing data. TCRdb reprocessed the PCR reads via MiXCR and lists one record per CDR3 protein. The repertoire holds roughly 200,000 distinct CDR3 sequences, with 25% to 35% as singletons. The specimen was blood. These receptors were taken from a girl between 2 and 17 years old with multiple sclerosis. Each CDR3 is given with its conserved first and last residue. The D gene is left open where the match is weak. Expanded clones are given a class, and other clones once, few, many or no size at all.

TRBD2,TRBJ2-3,few,TRBV12-3/TRBV12-4,CASSLDSGGADTQYF,TGTGCCAGCAGTTTAGATAGCGGGGGTGCAGATACGCAGTATTTT
-,TRBJ1-1,-,TRBV19,CASKVGMNTEAFF,TGTGCCAGTAAGGTGGGGATGAACACTGAAGCTTTCTTT
TRBD2,TRBJ2-3,many,TRBV7-6,CASTLRPLAGGSSTDTQYF,TGTGCCAGCACCTTGAGGCCGCTAGCGGGGGGTTCTAGCACAGATACGCAGTATTTT
-,TRBJ1-6,many,TRBV4-1,CASSQKSRPYNSPLHF,TGCGCCAGCAGCCAAAAAAGCCGGCCCTATAATTCACCCCTCCACTTT
-,TRBJ2-3,many,TRBV28,CASSSQPWVDTQYF,TGTGCCAGCAGTTCCCAACCCTGGGTCGATACGCAGTATTTT
-,TRBJ1-1,few,TRBV5-1,CASSFDPSGPEAFF,TGCGCCAGCAGCTTCGACCCCTCAGGGCCTGAAGCTTTCTTT
-,TRBJ2-1,many,TRBV6-6,CASSYSRTGPTAEQFF,TGTGCCAGCAGTTACTCGCGTACGGGGCCCACAGCTGAGCAGTTCTTC
TRBD1,TRBJ1-6,-,TRBV20-1,CSARAGQGWGSPLHF,TGCAGTGCTAGGGCGGGACAGGGATGGGGTTCACCCCTCCACTTT
-,TRBJ1-2,-,TRBV29-1,CSVAQDYGYTF,TGCAGCGTTGCACAGGACTATGGCTACACCTTC
TRBD1,TRBJ2-7,many,TRBV5-1,CASSPQIGTGVGEQYF,TGCGCCAGCAGCCCGCAGATCGGGACAGGAGTGGGTGAGCAGTACTTC
TRBD2,TRBJ2-1,-,TRBV10-3,CAISGLAGGKHFF,TGTGCCATCAGTGGACTAGCGGGAGGTAAGCACTTCTTC
TRBD2,TRBJ2-3,few,TRBV6-6,CASSGPGTSSTDTQYF,TGTGCCAGCAGTGGCCCCGGGACTAGCAGCACAGATACGCAGTATTTT
TRBD2,TRBJ2-3,-,TRBV12-3/TRBV12-4,CASSPRGGSTDTQYF,TGTGCCAGCAGTCCCCGGGGGGGGAGCACAGATACGCAGTATTTT
-,TRBJ1-2,-,TRBV19,CASTPDVNYGHTF,TGTGCCAGTACCCCGGATGTTAACTATGGTCACACCTTC
TRBD1,TRBJ2-5,-,TRBV29-1,CSAQGQGIPGTQYF,TGCAGCGCTCAGGGACAGGGTATACCCGGGACCCAGTACTTC
TRBD1,TRBJ1-1,few,TRBV7-9,CASSKKDRGGTEAFF,TGTGCCAGCAGCAAAAAAGACAGGGGAGGGACTGAAGCTTTCTTT
-,TRBJ2-5,-,TRBV28,CASSRPGTTQETQYF,TGTGCCAGCAGCAGACCCGGGACAACCCAAGAGACCCAGTACTTC
TRBD1,TRBJ1-1,many,TRBV5-6,CASSLYGAGGNTEAFF,TGTGCCAGCAGCTTGTATGGTGCAGGGGGGAACACTGAAGCTTTCTTT
-,TRBJ2-5,-,TRBV28,CASSKLSYSRGRVGETQYF,TGTGCCAGCAGCAAGCTCTCTTACAGTCGGGGCAGGGTAGGGGAGACCCAGTACTTC
-,TRBJ1-1,few,TRBV12-3/TRBV12-4,CASSFTNTEAFF,TGTGCCAGCAGTTTCACGAACACTGAAGCTTTCTTT
TRBD1,TRBJ2-1,many,TRBV5-1,CASSLMTGGGYNEQFF,TGCGCCAGCAGCTTGATGACAGGGGGCGGTTACAATGAGCAGTTCTTC
-,TRBJ2-3,-,TRBV5-1,CASFSSHRSDTQYF,TGCGCCAGCTTTAGTTCGCACCGCTCAGATACGCAGTATTTT
-,TRBJ2-1,few,TRBV3-1,CASSQLGGGVNNEQFF,TGTGCCAGCAGCCAACTAGGGGGGGGAGTTAACAATGAGCAGTTCTTC
-,TRBJ1-4,few,TRBV5-1,CASSPGEDEKLFF,TGCGCCAGCAGTCCGGGGGAGGATGAAAAACTGTTTTTT
TRBD2,TRBJ2-5,few,TRBV6-1,CASTGLAGGQNQETQYF,TGTGCCAGCACCGGACTAGCGGGGGGCCAGAATCAAGAGACCCAGTACTTC
-,TRBJ1-5,-,TRBV5-5,CASSLALGAGQPQHF,TGTGCCAGCAGCTTGGCGTTGGGGGCGGGTCAGCCCCAGCATTTT
-,TRBJ2-7,-,TRBV30,CAWSVGGGSYEQYF,TGTGCCTGGAGTGTGGGAGGTGGCTCCTACGAGCAGTACTTC
-,TRBJ1-2,few,TRBV11-1,CASSPGLSNYGYTF,TGTGCCAGCAGCCCGGGACTCTCGAACTATGGCTACACCTTC
TRBD2,TRBJ2-3,-,TRBV7-2,CASSLGGRGSTDTQYF,TGTGCCAGCAGCTTAGGAGGGCGGGGGAGCACAGATACGCAGTATTTT
-,TRBJ2-3,-,TRBV6-2/TRBV6-3,CASSHRGVVSGLGLTDTRYF,TGTGCCAGCAGCCACCGAGGGGTGGTTAGCGGACTGGGGCTCACAGATACGCGGTATTTT
-,TRBJ1-1,few,TRBV6-1,CASSVFPEAFF,TGTGCCAGCAGTGTTTTCCCTGAAGCTTTCTTT
TRBD1,TRBJ2-3,many,TRBV20-1,CSANGQASTDTQYF,TGCAGTGCTAACGGACAGGCGAGCACAGATACGCAGTATTTT
TRBD2,TRBJ2-2,-,TRBV20-1,CSARATSGRIRTGELFF,TGCAGTGCTAGGGCGACTAGCGGGAGGATTCGGACCGGGGAGCTGTTTTTT